These T cell receptor beta chains were read from a single sample in a study of post-analysis software for immune sequencing data. MiXCR was run by TCRdb on the PCR reads, yielding one entry per CDR3 protein. Among about 380,000 distinct CDR3 sequences listed, approximately 38% were seen once. Sample: blood. The receptors here all came from a girl aged 10-17 years with multiple sclerosis. Both conserved end residues are part of each CDR3. Fields, in order: CDR3 length, J gene, D gene, V gene, CDR3 protein. A D gene is named only where the DNA matches it firmly.

length: 13
J: TRBJ2-7
D: .
V: TRBV7-9
CDR3: CASSLDPGHEQYF

length: 13
J: TRBJ2-1
D: TRBD2
V: TRBV3-1
CDR3: CASSQERLAGRFF

length: 16
J: TRBJ2-2
D: .
V: TRBV12-3/TRBV12-4
CDR3: CASSTSSGGRTGELFF

length: 14
J: TRBJ2-2
D: TRBD1
V: TRBV7-3
CDR3: CASSPGQEARELFF

length: 18
J: TRBJ1-2
D: TRBD1
V: TRBV7-9
CDR3: CASSFASRDRPRNYGYTF

length: 15
J: TRBJ2-1
D: TRBD2
V: TRBV7-3
CDR3: CASNVGLAGTNEQFF

length: 17
J: TRBJ2-1
D: .
V: TRBV5-1
CDR3: CASSWPMAGGSYNEQFF

length: 16
J: TRBJ2-7
D: .
V: TRBV20-1
CDR3: CSARDEGAGTHYEQYF

length: 12
J: TRBJ2-7
D: .
V: TRBV2
CDR3: CASRPDLYEQYF

length: 14
J: TRBJ2-7
D: TRBD1
V: TRBV20-1
CDR3: CSARDRGRLYEQYF

length: 15
J: TRBJ1-5
D: TRBD1
V: TRBV2
CDR3: CASSEWTGVNQPQHF

length: 15
J: TRBJ2-3
D: .
V: TRBV5-1
CDR3: CASSRAASATDTQYF

length: 14
J: TRBJ2-7
D: .
V: TRBV5-1
CDR3: CASSLGGTIYEQYF

length: 14
J: TRBJ1-1
D: TRBD1
V: TRBV11-2
CDR3: CASSPGQGVTEACF

length: 13
J: TRBJ2-2
D: .
V: TRBV7-9
CDR3: CASSLSSAGELFF

length: 14
J: TRBJ2-7
D: .
V: TRBV29-1
CDR3: CSVESGYPPYEQYF

length: 16
J: TRBJ2-3
D: TRBD2
V: TRBV4-2
CDR3: CASSQGPSGGTDTQYF

length: 16
J: TRBJ2-3
D: .
V: TRBV7-6
CDR3: CASSLVGGPNTDTQYF

length: 14
J: TRBJ2-6
D: .
V: TRBV6-2/TRBV6-3
CDR3: CASNTNSGANVLTF

length: 14
J: TRBJ2-1
D: .
V: TRBV6-1
CDR3: CASRLATTYNEQFF

length: 16
J: .
D: .
V: TRBV29-1
CDR3: CSVEELEGSSYNEQYF

length: 11
J: TRBJ2-1
D: .
V: TRBV2
CDR3: CASFKYNEQFF

length: 14
J: TRBJ1-2
D: TRBD1
V: TRBV2
CDR3: CASSPWQGAYGYTF

length: 15
J: TRBJ2-5
D: TRBD2
V: TRBV12-3/TRBV12-4
CDR3: CASSVSGGGEETQYF

length: 15
J: TRBJ1-4
D: .
V: TRBV7-2
CDR3: CASSRSGGTNEKLFF

length: 17
J: TRBJ2-6
D: .
V: TRBV7-3
CDR3: CASSPQGGAFGANVLTF

length: 13
J: TRBJ2-2
D: .
V: TRBV20-1
CDR3: CSARDTATGELFF

length: 14
J: TRBJ1-1
D: .
V: TRBV5-1
CDR3: CASSPQTENTEAFF

length: 13
J: TRBJ2-7
D: .
V: TRBV6-2/TRBV6-3
CDR3: CASTSVGSYEQYF

length: 14
J: TRBJ2-5
D: .
V: TRBV12-3/TRBV12-4
CDR3: CASSFETTPETQYF

length: 18
J: TRBJ2-3
D: .
V: TRBV21-1
CDR3: CASSNISGGSWFTDTQYF

length: 16
J: TRBJ2-2
D: TRBD2
V: TRBV6-5
CDR3: CASKGLAGGDTGELFF

length: 14
J: TRBJ2-5
D: TRBD2
V: TRBV7-9
CDR3: CASSSAGGQETQYF

length: 15
J: TRBJ2-1
D: .
V: TRBV9
CDR3: CASSVATSSYNEQFF

length: 17
J: TRBJ2-5
D: .
V: TRBV5-6
CDR3: CASSLKAGRWGQETQYF

length: 15
J: TRBJ1-1
D: .
V: TRBV21-1
CDR3: CASSKAGSMNTEAFF

length: 16
J: TRBJ1-1
D: .
V: TRBV6-1
CDR3: CASSRRSRAMNTEAFF

length: 13
J: TRBJ2-1
D: .
V: TRBV20-1
CDR3: CSARLSTHNEQFF

length: 14
J: TRBJ1-4
D: .
V: TRBV12-3/TRBV12-4
CDR3: CASRPGATNEKLFF

length: 15
J: TRBJ2-7
D: TRBD1
V: TRBV20-1
CDR3: CSARDYEQGAYEQYF

length: 11
J: TRBJ1-5
D: .
V: TRBV20-1
CDR3: CSASSPDRLHF

length: 14
J: TRBJ2-3
D: .
V: TRBV12-3/TRBV12-4
CDR3: CAGSLALRADTQYF

length: 14
J: TRBJ1-1
D: .
V: TRBV10-3
CDR3: CAISESRMNTEAFF

length: 14
J: TRBJ2-5
D: .
V: TRBV11-2
CDR3: CASSSSSAQETQYF

length: 14
J: TRBJ2-5
D: .
V: TRBV7-3
CDR3: CASSLRHGEETQYF